The source of this T cell receptor (beta chain) is a study of response to subunit inactivated influenza vaccine. Findings of the study overall: The authors suggested that every seasonal influenza vaccination recruits few new T cells.

Germline V gives CDR1 MNHEY, CDR2 SVGAGI. V shed 6 bases, J shed 5 bases, and the junction held 14 bases outside the gene matches. The CDR3 is 19 amino acids. TCRdb reprocessed the RT-PCR reads via MiXCR and lists one record per CDR3 protein. The data contain around 850,000 distinct CDR3 sequences, less than 20% of them seen just once; the ten biggest clones take up about 11%. This clonotype was observed a handful of times. The antigen remains undetermined. The sequencing here drew on PBMCs from blood, taken about 5 days after vaccination. The clonotype comes from a man over 45 who received an inactivated influenza vaccine. V and J are TRBV6-5 and TRBJ2-1; 15 bases fit TRBD2. The CDR3 sequence is CASSLQRTSGRDLHNEQFF. The CDR3 DNA follows: TGTGCCAGCAGCTTACAACGGACTAGCGGGAGGGACCTTCACAATGAGCAGTTCTTC.